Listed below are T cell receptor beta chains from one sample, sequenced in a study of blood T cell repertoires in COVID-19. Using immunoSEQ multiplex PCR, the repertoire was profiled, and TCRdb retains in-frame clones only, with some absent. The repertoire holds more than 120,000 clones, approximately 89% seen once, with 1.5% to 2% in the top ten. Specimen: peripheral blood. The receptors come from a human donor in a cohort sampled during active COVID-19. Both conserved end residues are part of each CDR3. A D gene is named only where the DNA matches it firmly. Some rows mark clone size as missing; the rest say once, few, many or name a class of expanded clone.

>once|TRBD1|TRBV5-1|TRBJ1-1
CASSLAVTGSTEAFF
TGCGCCAGCAGCTTGGCGGTGACAGGGAGCACTGAAGCTTTCTTT
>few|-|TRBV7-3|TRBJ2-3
CASSLGDFADTQYF
TGTGCCAGCAGCTTAGGGGACTTTGCAGATACGCAGTATTTT
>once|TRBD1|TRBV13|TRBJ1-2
CASSLRTGEIWLAF
TGTGCCAGCAGCTTGAGGACAGGCGAAATATGGCTAGCCTTC
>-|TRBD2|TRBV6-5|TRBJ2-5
CASSYSSGGFQETQYF
TGTGCCAGCAGTTACTCTAGCGGGGGTTTCCAAGAGACCCAGTACTTC
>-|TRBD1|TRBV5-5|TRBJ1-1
CASSLGGGRAAPEAFF
TGTGCCAGCAGCTTGGGAGGGGGCAGGGCCGCACCTGAAGCTTTCTTT
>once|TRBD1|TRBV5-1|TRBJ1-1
CASSRTATGGTEAFF
TGCGCCAGCAGCCGTACGGCTACAGGGGGCACTGAAGCTTTCTTT
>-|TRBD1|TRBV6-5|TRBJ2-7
CASTPSTGASYEQYF
TGTGCCAGCACCCCATCAACAGGGGCCTCCTACGAGCAGTACTTC
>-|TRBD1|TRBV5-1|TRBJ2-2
CASSLVQGAETGELFF
TGCGCCAGCAGCTTGGTGCAGGGGGCTGAGACCGGGGAGCTGTTTTTT
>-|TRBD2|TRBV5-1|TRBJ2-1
CASSLAVGNEQFF
TGCGCCAGCAGCCTAGCGGTGGGCAATGAGCAGTTCTTC
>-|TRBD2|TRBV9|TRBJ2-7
CASSSGTSGGEQYF
TGTGCCAGCAGCTCCGGGACTAGCGGGGGGGAGCAGTACTTC
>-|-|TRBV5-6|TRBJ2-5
CASSSVRETQYF
TGTGCCAGCAGCTCAGTCCGAGAGACCCAGTACTTC
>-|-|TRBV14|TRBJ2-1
CASSQGGGRSSYNEQFF
TGTGCCAGCAGCCAAGGGGGGGGGCGAAGCTCCTACAATGAGCAGTTCTTC